One T cell receptor beta chain is described in this entry. Its antigen is unknown. J lost 0 bases, V lost 6 bases, and 4 bases had no gene match. Germline-derived CDR1 and CDR2 are MNHEY and SVGAGI. CDR3 length: 15 residues. The record originates from a study of early T cells in non-severe SARS-CoV-2 infection. Study-wide context: Whole-blood bulk RNA, unsorted, was sequenced, and chains were unpaired. The study's findings and limits: CD4 and private specificities were missed by VDJdb matching, which favored anti-spike CD8 responses.

Individually, cDNA molecules had unique molecular identifiers attached to them. Each CDR3 protein gets one entry after TCRdb re-called the 5' RACE reads with MiXCR. The sample has approximately 57,000 distinct CDR3 sequences, under 15% seen once; the top ten hold under 1.5%. The chain uses TRBV6-5 and TRBJ2-3, with 9 bases matching TRBD1. The specimen sequenced was whole blood. This TCR derives from an adult who was a healthcare worker with PCR-confirmed SARS-CoV-2 infection or an uninfected control (not recorded which). CDR3 residues: CASRTGTGSTDTQYF. The CDR3 coding sequence is TGTGCCAGCAGAACCGGGACAGGGAGCACAGATACGCAGTATTTT.